This TCR beta chain was sequenced in a study of blood T cell repertoires in COVID-19. For the study at large: Donors in the United States, Italy and Spain gave samples during acute or convalescent COVID-19.

Original data processing: It was from reference gene primer amplification that nucleated cell counts were estimated. TCRdb's table, derived via immunoSEQ multiplex PCR, lists solely in-frame clones and lacks some. V, J and clone size are those of that table, while D and trimming were read from the DNA. Here the sample spans some 240,000 clones, 80% being singletons. The germline gives CDR1 LNHDA, CDR2 SQIVND (reference sequence). CDR3 length: 15 residues. V was clipped by 6 bases and J by 2 bases; unmatched bases: 2. The origin of this receptor is a human donor in a cohort sampled during active COVID-19. V is TRBV19 and J is TRBJ2-6, with 9 bases aligning to TRBD1. The specimen sequenced was peripheral blood. The CDR3 reads CASSRDRAGANVLTF. The CDR3 DNA follows: TGTGCCAGTAGCCGGGACAGGGCTGGGGCCAACGTCCTGACTTTC.